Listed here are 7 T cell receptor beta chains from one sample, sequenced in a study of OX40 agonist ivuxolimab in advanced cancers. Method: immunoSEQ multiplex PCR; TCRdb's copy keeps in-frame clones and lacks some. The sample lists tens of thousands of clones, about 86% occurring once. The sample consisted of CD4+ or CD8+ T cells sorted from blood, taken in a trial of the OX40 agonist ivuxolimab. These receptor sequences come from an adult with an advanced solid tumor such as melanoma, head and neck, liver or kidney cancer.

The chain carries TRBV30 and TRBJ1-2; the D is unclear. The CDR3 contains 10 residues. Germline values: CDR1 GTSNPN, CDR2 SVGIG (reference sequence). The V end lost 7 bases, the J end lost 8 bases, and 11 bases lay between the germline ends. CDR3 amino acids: CAFKILGYTF. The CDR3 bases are TGTGCCTTCAAGATTCTGGGCTACACCTTC.

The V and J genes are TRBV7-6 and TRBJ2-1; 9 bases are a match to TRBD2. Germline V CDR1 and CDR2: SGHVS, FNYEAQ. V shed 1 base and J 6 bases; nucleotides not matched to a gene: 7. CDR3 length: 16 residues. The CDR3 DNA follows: TGTGCCAGCAGCTTAGTTGCGGGAGGGTGGGGCAATGAGCAGTTCTTC. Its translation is CASSLVAGGWGNEQFF.

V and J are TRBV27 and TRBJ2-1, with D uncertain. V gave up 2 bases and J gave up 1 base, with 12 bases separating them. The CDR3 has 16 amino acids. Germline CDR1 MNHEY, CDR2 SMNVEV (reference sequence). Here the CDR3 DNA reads TGTGCCAGCAGTTTACGGCCAGGTGGTTCCTACAATGAGCAGTTCTTC. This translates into CASSLRPGGSYNEQFF.

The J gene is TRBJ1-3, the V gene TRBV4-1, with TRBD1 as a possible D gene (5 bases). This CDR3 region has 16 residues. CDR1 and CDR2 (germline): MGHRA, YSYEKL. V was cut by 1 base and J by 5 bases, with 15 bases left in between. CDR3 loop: CASSQAYRQDRNTIYF. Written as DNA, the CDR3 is TGCGCCAGCAGCCAAGCTTACAGGCAGGACAGAAACACCATATATTTT.

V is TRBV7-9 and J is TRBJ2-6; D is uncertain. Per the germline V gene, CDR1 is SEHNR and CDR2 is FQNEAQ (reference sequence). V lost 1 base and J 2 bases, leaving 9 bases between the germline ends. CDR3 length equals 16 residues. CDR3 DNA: TGTGCCAGCAGCTTAGGGCGGACGGCTGGGGCCAACGTCCTGACTTTC. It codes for CASSLGRTAGANVLTF.

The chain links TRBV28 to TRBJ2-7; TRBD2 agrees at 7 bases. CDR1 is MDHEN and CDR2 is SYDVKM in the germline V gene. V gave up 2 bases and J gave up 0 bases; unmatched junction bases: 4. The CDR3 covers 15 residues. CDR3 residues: CASSLGGGYSYEQYF. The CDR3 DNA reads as TGTGCCAGCAGTTTAGGCGGGGGATACTCCTACGAGCAGTACTTC.

CDR3 sequence reads: CSALAEATPDTQYF. The CDR3 DNA sequence: TGCAGCGCCCTAGCGGAGGCCACACCGGATACGCAGTATTTT. This rearrangement joins TRBV29-1 to TRBJ2-3; 7 nucleotides match TRBD2. Germline CDR1 reads SQVTM; CDR2 reads ANQGSEA. Germline trimming cut 7 bases from V and 6 bases from J; bases unmatched to any gene: 13. This CDR3 is 14 amino acids long.